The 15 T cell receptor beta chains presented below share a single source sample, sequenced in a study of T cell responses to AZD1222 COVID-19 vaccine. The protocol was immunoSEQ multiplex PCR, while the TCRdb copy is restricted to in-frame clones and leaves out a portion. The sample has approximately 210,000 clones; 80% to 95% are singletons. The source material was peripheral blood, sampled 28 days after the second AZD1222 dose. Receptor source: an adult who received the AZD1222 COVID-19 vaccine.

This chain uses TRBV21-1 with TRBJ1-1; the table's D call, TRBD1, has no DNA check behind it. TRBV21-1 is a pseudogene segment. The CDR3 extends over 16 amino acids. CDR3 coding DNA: TGTGCCAGCAGATACCAAGTACAGGGGGAGAAGACTGAAGCTTTCTTT. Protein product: CASRYQVQGEKTEAFF.

The CDR3 DNA sequence: TGTGCCAGCAGCTCGAGGGGAGGGGATGAGCAGTTCTTC. Translated: CASSSRGGDEQFF. The V call is TRBV7-9, the J call TRBJ2-1; 7 bases map to TRBD2. The CDR3 sequence is 13 residues long. The trim removed 4 bases at V and 8 bases at J, leaving 5 bases unmatched. CDR1 and CDR2 from the germline V gene are SEHNR and FQNEAQ (reference sequence).

CDR3 amino acids: CAIAGNTEAFF. CDR3 bases: TGTGCCATTGCCGGGAACACTGAAGCTTTCTTT. V gene TRBV10-3 combines with J gene TRBJ1-1, with D unclear. The CDR3 sequence is 11 residues long. V gave up 9 bases and J gave up 1 base, with 6 bases separating them. Germline loops: CDR1 ENHRY, CDR2 SYGVKD.

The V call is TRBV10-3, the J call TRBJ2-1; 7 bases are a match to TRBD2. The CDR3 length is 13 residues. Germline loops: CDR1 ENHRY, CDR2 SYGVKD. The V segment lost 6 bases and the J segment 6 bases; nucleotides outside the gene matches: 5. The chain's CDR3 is CAISGRSPNEQFF. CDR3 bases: TGTGCCATCAGCGGGAGGTCCCCCAATGAGCAGTTCTTC.

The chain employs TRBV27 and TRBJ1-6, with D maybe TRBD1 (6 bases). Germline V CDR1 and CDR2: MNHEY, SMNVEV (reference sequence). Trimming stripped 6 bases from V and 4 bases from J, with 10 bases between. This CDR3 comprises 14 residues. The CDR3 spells CASSPGQYNSPLHF. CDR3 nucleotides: TGTGCCAGCAGCCCAGGACAGTATAATTCACCCCTCCACTTT.

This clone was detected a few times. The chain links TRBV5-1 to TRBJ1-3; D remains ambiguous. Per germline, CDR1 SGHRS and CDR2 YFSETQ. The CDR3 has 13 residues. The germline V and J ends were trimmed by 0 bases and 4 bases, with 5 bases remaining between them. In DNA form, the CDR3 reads TGCGCCAGCAGCTTGGCCGGAGGAAACACCATATATTTT. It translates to CASSLAGGNTIYF.

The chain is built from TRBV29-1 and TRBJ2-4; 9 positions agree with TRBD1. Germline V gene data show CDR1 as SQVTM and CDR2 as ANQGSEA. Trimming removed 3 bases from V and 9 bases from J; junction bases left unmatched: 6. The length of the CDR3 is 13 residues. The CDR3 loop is CSVEKGQGSIQYF. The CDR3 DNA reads TGCAGCGTTGAGAAGGGACAGGGAAGCATTCAGTACTTC.

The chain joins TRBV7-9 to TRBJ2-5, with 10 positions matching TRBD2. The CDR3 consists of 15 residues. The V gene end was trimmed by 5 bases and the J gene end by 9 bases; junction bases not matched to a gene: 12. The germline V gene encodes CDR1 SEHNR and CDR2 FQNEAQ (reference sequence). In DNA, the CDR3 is TGTGCCAGCAGCACAACCGGGACTAGCGCCCGATCCCAGTACTTC. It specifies CASSTTGTSARSQYF. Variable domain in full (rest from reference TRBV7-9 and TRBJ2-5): DTGVSQNPRHKITKRGQNVTFRCDPISEHNRLYWYRQTLGQGPEFLTYFQNEAQLEKSRLLSDRFSAERPKGSFSTLEIQRTEQGDSAMYLCASSTTGTSARSQYFGPGTRLLVL.

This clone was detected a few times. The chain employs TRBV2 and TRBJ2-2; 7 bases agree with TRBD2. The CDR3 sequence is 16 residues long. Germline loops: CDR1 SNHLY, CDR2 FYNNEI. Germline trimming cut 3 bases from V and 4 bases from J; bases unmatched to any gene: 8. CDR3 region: CASSDLGLGATGELFF. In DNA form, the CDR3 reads TGTGCCAGCAGTGATCTAGGACTAGGGGCCACCGGGGAGCTGTTTTTT.

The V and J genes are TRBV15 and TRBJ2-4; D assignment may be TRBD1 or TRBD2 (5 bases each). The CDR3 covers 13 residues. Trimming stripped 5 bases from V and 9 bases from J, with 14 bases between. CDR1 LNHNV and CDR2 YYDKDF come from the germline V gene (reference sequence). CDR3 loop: CATSPGQGVIQYF. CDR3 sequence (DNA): TGTGCCACCAGCCCTGGGCAGGGAGTCATTCAGTACTTC.

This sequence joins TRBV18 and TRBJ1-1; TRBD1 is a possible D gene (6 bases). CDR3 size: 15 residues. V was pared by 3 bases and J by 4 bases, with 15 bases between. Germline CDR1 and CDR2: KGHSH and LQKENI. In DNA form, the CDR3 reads TGTGCCAGCTCACCCGCAGGGGCCCAGGGCACTGAAGCTTTCTTT. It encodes CASSPAGAQGTEAFF.

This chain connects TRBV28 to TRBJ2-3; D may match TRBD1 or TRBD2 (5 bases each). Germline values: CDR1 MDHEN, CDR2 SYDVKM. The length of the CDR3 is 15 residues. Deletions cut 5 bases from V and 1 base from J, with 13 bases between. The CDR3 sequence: CASSPGPRRTDTQYF. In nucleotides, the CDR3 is TGTGCCAGCAGTCCGGGACCAAGGCGCACAGATACGCAGTATTTT.

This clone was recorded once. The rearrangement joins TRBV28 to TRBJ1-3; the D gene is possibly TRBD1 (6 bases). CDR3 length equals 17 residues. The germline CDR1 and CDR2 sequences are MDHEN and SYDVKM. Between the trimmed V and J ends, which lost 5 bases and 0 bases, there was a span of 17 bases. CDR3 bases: TGTGCCAGCAGTGGTTCCCGAAGGGGGTACTCTGGAAACACCATATATTTT. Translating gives CASSGSRRGYSGNTIYF.

CDR3 DNA sequence: TGTGCCAGCAGTTACGCCAGCGGGAGCAAAAACATTCAGTACTTC. This sequence encodes CASSYASGSKNIQYF. This rearrangement joins TRBV6-5 to TRBJ2-4, with TRBD2 matching over 8 bases. The CDR3 runs to 15 residues. The germline V gene has CDR1 MNHEY and CDR2 SVGAGI. The V gene end was trimmed by 2 bases and the J gene end by 3 bases; junction bases not matched to a gene: 3.

CDR3 bases: TGTGCCAGCAGCCAAAGCGGGAGGGCCTTCCCCTACAATGAGCAGTTCTTC. Translation: CASSQSGRAFPYNEQFF. The chain links TRBV7-8 to TRBJ2-1; 10 bases fit TRBD2. This CDR3 comprises 17 residues. CDR1 is SGHVS and CDR2 is FQNEAQ in the germline V gene. Trimming removed 5 bases from V and 2 bases from J; junction bases left unmatched: 9. The whole variable domain, remainder taken from reference TRBV7-8 and TRBJ2-1, is GAGVSQSPRYKVAKRGQDVALRCDPISGHVSLFWYQQALGQGPEFLTYFQNEAQLDKSGLPSDRFFAERPEGSVSTLKIQRTQQEDSAVYLCASSQSGRAFPYNEQFFGPGTRLTVL.